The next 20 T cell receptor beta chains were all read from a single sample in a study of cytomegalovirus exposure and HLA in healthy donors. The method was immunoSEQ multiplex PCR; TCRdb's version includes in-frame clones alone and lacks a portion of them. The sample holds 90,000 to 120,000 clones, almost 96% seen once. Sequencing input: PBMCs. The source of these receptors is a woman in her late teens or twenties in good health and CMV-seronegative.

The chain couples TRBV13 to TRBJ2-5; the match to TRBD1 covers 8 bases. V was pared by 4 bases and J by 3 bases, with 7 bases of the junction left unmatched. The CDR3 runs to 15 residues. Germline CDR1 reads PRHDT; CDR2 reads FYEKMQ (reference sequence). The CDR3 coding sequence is TGTGCCAGCAGCTCAAGGACAGGGTTGGAAGAGACCCAGTACTTC. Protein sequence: CASSSRTGLEETQYF.

The CDR3 DNA is TGTGCCAGCAGTCCCGGGGGGGGCTACACCTTC. This sequence encodes CASSPGGGYTF. The rearrangement joins TRBV2 to TRBJ1-2; perhaps TRBD1 as D (5 bases). The V gene's germline CDR1 is SNHLY and CDR2 FYNNEI. CDR3 length equals 11 residues. V was shortened by 5 bases and J by 8 bases, with 9 bases between the two germline ends.

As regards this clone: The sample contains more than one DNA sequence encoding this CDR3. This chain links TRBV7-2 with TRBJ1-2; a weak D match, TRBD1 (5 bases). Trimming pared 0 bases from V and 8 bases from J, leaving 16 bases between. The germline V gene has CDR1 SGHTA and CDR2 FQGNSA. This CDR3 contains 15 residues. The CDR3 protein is CASSLAGTGGGGYTF. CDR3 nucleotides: TGTGCCAGCAGCTTAGCGGGGACGGGGGGTGGCGGCTACACCTTC.

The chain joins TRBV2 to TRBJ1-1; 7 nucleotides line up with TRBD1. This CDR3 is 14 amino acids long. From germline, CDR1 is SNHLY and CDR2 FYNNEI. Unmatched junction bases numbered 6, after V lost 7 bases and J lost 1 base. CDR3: CASNSGQPNTEAFF. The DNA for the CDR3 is TGTGCCAGCAACTCGGGACAGCCGAACACTGAAGCTTTCTTT.

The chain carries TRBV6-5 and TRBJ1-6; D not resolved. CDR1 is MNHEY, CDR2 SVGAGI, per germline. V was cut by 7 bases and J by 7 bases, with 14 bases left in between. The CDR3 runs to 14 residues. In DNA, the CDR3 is TGTGCCAGCACGGCGAGCGGGATAAATTCACCCCTCCACTTT. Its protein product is CASTASGINSPLHF.

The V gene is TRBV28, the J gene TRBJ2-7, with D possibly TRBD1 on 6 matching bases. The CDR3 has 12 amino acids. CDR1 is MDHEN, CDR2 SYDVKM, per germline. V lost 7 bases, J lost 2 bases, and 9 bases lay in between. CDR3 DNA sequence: TGTGCCAGCAACAGGGCGACCTACGAGCAGTACTTC. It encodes CASNRATYEQYF.

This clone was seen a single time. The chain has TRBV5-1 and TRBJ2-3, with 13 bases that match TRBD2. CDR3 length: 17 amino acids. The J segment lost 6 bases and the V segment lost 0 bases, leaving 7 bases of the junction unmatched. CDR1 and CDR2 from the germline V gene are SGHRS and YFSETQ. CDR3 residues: CASSLGLAGGPTDTQYF. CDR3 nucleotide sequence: TGCGCCAGCAGCTTGGGACTAGCGGGGGGACCCACCGATACGCAGTATTTT.

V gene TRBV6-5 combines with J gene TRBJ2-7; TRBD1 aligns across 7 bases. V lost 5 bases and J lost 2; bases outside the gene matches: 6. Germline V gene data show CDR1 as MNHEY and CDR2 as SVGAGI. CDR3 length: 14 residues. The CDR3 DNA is TGTGCCAGCAGTCCGGTTCAGGGGGCCTACGAGCAGTACTTC. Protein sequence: CASSPVQGAYEQYF.

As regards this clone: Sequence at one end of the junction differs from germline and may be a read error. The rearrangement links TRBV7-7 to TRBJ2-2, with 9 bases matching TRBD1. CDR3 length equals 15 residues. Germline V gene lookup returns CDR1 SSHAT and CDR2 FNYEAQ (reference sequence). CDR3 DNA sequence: TGTGCTAGCAGCGACGTGACAGGGGGCACCGGGGAGCTGTTTTTT. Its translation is CASSDVTGGTGELFF.

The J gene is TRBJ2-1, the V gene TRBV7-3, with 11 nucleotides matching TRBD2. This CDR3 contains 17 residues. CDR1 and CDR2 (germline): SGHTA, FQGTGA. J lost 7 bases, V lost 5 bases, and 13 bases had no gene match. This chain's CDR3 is CASSQVASGGSGNEQFF. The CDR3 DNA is TGTGCCAGCAGCCAGGTTGCTAGCGGGGGGTCTGGAAATGAGCAGTTCTTC. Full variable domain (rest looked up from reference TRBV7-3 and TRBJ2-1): GAGVSQTPSNKVTEKGKYVELRCDPISGHTALYWYRQSLGQGPEFLIYFQGTGAADDSGLPNDRFFAVRPEGSVSTLKIQRTERGDSAVYLCASSQVASGGSGNEQFFGPGTRLTVL.

This CDR3 reads CASRTTGSYNEQFF. CDR3 sequence (DNA): TGTGCCAGCAGAACCACCGGGTCCTACAATGAGCAGTTCTTC. This rearrangement joins TRBV5-5 to TRBJ2-1, with no clear D. This CDR3 spans 14 amino acids. The germline CDR1 and CDR2 sequences are SGHKS and YYEKEE (reference sequence). The V end lost 5 bases, the J end lost 1 base, and 10 bases lay between the germline ends.

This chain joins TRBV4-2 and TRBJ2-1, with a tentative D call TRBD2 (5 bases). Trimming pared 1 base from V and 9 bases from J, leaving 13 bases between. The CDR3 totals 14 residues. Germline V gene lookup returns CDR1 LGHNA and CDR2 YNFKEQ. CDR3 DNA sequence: TGTGCCAGCAGCCAAGGGGATCTAGCCACTGAGCAGTTCTTC. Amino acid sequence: CASSQGDLATEQFF.

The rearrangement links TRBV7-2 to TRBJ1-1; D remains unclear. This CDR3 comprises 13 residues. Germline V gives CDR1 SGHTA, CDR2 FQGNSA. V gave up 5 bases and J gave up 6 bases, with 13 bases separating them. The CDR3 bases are TGTGCCAGCAGCCCGAGGCCTGAGGCTGAAGCTTTCTTT. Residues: CASSPRPEAEAFF.

The CDR3 loop is CASSEALGGNQPQHF. In DNA form, the CDR3 reads TGTGCCAGCAGTGAAGCGCTGGGCGGCAATCAGCCCCAGCATTTT. This chain links TRBV2 with TRBJ1-5; D is unresolved. The CDR3 spans 15 residues. V lost 0 bases to trimming and J lost 2 bases, with 8 bases between them. Germline values: CDR1 SNHLY, CDR2 FYNNEI.

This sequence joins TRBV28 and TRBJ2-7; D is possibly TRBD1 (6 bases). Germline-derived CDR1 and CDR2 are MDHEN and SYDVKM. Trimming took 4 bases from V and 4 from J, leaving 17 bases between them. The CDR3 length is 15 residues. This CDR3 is CASSWGMGAGYEQYF. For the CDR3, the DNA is TGTGCCAGCAGTTGGGGGATGGGGGCGGGTTACGAGCAGTACTTC.

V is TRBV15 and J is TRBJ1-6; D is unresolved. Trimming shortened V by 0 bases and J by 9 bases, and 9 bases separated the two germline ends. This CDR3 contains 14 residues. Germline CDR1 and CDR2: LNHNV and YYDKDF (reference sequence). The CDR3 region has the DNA TGTGCCACCAGCAGAGACAATTCGGGTTCACCCCTCCACTTT. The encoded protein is CATSRDNSGSPLHF. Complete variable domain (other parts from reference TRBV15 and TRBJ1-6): DAMVIQNPRYQVTQFGKPVTLSCSQTLNHNVMYWYQQKSSQAPKLLFHYYDKDFNNEADTPDNFQSRRPNTSFCFLDIRSPGLGDTAMYLCATSRDNSGSPLHFGNGTRLTVT.

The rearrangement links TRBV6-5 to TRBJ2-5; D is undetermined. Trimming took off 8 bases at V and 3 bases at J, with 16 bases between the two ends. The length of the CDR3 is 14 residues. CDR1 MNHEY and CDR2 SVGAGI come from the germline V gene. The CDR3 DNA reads TGTGCCAGCCGTCGGTATATGCGCGAAGAGACCCAGTACTTC. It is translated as CASRRYMREETQYF.

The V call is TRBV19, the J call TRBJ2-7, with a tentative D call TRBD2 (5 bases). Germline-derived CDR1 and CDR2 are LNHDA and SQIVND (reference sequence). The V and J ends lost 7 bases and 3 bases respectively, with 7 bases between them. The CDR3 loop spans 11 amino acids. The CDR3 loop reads CASTGGYEQYF. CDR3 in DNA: TGTGCCAGTACCGGAGGCTACGAGCAGTACTTC. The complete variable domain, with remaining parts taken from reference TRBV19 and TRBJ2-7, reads DGGITQSPKYLFRKEGQNVTLSCEQNLNHDAMYWYRQDPGQGLRLIYYSQIVNDFQKGDIAEGYSVSREKKESFPLTVTSAQKNPTAFYLCASTGGYEQYFGPGTRLTVT.

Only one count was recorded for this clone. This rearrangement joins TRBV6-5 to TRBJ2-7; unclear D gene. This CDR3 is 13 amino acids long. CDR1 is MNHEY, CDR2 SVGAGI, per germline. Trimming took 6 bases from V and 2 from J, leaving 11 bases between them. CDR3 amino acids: CASRKTEAYEQYF. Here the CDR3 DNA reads TGTGCCAGCAGGAAGACTGAAGCCTACGAGCAGTACTTC.

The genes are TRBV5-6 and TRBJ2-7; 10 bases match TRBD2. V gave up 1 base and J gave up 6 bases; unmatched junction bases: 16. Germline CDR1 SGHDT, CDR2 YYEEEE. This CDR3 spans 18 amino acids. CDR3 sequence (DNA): TGTGCCAGCAGCTTGTCCCTGCATTTGAGCGGGGGGGCTGCCGAGCAGTACTTC. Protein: CASSLSLHLSGGAAEQYF. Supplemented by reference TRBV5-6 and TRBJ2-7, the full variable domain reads DAGVTQSPTHLIKTRGQQVTLRCSPKSGHDTVSWYQQALGQGPQFIFQYYEEEERQRGNFPDRFSGHQFPNYSSELNVNALLLGDSALYLCASSLSLHLSGGAAEQYFGPGTRLTVT.